This T cell receptor beta chain was identified during a study of shared clonotypes between healthy human individuals. About this clone: At the DNA level, this CDR3 is encoded by other sequences in the same sample as well.

Assay: immunoSEQ multiplex PCR; the TCRdb copy retains only in-frame clones and omits some. The table lists over a million clones, roughly 97% of them singletons. This CDR3 contains 14 residues. The germline V gene has CDR1 SGHNT and CDR2 YYREEE (reference sequence). Unmatched junction bases numbered 2, after V lost 1 base and J lost 2 bases. The sample consisted of naive CD4+ T cells sorted from blood. Subset here: CD45RA+ positively selected. V and J are TRBV5-4 and TRBJ2-5; TRBD2 matches at 7 bases. The clonotype comes from a man under 40 in good health. The CDR3 reads CASSLSGGQETQYF. The CDR3 DNA follows: TGTGCCAGCAGCTTGTCGGGGGGACAAGAGACCCAGTACTTC.